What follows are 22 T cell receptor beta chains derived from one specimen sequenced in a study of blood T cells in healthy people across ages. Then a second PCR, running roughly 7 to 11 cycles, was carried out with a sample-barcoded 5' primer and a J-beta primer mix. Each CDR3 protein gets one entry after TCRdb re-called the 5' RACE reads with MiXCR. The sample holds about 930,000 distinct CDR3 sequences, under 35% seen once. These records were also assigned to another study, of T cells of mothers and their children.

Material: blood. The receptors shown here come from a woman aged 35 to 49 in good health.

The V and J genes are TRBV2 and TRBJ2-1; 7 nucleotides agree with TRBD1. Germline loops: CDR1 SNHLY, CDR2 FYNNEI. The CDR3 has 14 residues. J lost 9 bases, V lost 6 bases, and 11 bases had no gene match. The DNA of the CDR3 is TGTGCCAGCAGCCGAACAGGGGTTGCCGGTGAGCAGTTCTTC. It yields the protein CASSRTGVAGEQFF.

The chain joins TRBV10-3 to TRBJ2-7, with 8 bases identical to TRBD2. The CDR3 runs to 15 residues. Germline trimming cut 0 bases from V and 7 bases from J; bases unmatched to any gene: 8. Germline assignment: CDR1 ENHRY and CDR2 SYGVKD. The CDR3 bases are TGTGCCATCAGTGAGTCCTTCCGGGGGGGCAATGAGCAGTACTTC. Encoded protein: CAISESFRGGNEQYF.

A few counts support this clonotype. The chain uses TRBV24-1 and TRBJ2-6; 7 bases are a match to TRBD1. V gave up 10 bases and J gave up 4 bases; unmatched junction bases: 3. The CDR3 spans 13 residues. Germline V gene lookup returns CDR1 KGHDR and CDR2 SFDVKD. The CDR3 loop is CATGTAGANVLTF. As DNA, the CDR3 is TGTGCCACTGGGACAGCCGGGGCCAACGTCCTGACTTTC.

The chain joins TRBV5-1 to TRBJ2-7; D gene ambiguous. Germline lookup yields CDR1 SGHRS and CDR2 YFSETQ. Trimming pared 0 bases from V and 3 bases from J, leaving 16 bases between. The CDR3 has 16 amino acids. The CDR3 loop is CASSLGAGSSDYEQYF. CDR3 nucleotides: TGCGCCAGCAGCTTGGGAGCCGGGTCTTCGGACTACGAGCAGTACTTC.

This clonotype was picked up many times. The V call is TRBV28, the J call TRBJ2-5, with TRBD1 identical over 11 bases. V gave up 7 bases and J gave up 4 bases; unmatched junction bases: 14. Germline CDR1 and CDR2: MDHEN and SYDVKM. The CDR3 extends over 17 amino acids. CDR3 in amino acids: CASTTMGQGVSGETQYF. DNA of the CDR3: TGTGCCAGCACCACTATGGGACAGGGGGTTAGCGGAGAGACCCAGTACTTC.

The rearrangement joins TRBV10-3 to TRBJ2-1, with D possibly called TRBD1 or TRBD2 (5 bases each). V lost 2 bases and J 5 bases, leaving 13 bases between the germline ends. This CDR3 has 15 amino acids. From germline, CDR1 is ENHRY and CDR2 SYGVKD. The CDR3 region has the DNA TGTGCCATCAGTGAGGGGACGACAGCAAACAATGAGCAGTTCTTC. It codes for CAISEGTTANNEQFF.

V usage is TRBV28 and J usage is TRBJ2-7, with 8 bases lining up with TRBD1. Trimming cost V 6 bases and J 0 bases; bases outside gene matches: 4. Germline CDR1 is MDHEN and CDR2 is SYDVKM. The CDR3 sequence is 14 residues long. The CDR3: CASRQGAFSYEQYF. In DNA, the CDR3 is TGTGCCAGCAGGCAGGGGGCCTTCTCCTACGAGCAGTACTTC.

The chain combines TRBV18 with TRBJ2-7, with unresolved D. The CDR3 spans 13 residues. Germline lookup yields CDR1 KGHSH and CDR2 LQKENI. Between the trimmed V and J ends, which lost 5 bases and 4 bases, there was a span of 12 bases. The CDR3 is CASSDSFAYEQYF. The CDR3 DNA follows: TGTGCCAGCTCAGACTCCTTTGCGTACGAGCAGTACTTC.

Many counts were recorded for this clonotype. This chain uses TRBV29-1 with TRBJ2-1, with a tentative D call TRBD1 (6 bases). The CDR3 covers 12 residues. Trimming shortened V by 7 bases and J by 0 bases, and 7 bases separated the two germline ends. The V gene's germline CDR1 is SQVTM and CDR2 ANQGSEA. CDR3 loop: CSADSSYNEQFF. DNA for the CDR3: TGCAGCGCGGACAGCTCCTACAATGAGCAGTTCTTC.

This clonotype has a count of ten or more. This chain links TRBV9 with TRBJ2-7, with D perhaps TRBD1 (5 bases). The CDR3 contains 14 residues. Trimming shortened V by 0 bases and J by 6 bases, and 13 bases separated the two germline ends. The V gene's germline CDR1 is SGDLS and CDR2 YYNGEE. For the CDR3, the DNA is TGTGCCAGCAGCGTAGTCGGACATTTTAGCGAGCAGTACTTC. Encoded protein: CASSVVGHFSEQYF.

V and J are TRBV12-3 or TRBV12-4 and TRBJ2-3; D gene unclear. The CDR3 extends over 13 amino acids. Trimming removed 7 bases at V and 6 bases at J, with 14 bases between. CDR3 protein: CASKSRFDDTQYF. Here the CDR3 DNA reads TGTGCCAGCAAATCCCGTTTCGACGATACGCAGTATTTT.

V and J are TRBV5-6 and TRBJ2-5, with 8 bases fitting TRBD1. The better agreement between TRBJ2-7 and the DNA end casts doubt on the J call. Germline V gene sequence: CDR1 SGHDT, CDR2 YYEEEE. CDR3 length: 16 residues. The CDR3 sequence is CASGPGGQGSGYEQYF. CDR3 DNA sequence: TGTGCCAGCGGCCCCGGTGGACAGGGATCGGGATACGAGCAGTACTTC.

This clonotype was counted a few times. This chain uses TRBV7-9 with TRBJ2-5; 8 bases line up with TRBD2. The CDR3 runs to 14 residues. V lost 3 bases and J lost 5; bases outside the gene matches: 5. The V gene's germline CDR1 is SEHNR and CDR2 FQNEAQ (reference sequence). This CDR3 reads CASSLVGGAETQYF. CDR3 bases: TGTGCCAGCAGCTTGGTCGGGGGGGCGGAGACCCAGTACTTC.

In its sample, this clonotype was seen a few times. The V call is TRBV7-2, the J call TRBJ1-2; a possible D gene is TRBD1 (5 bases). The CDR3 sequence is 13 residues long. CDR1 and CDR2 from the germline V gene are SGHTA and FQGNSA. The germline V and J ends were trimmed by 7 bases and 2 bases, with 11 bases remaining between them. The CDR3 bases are TGTGCCAGCATGAGGGACGGCAACTATGGCTACACCTTC. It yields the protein CASMRDGNYGYTF.

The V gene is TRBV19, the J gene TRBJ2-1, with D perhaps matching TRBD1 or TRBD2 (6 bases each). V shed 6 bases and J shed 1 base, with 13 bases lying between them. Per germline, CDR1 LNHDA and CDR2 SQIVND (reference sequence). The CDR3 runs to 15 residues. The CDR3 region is CASRTRDNSYNEQFF. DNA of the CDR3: TGTGCCAGTAGGACGCGGGACAATTCCTACAATGAGCAGTTCTTC.

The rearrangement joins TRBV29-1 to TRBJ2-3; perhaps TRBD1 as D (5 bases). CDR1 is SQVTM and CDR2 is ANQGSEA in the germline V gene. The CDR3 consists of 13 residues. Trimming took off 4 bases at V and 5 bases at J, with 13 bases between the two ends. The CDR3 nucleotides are TGCAGCGTTGCGCAGAAGGGGATAGATACGCAGTATTTT. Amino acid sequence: CSVAQKGIDTQYF.

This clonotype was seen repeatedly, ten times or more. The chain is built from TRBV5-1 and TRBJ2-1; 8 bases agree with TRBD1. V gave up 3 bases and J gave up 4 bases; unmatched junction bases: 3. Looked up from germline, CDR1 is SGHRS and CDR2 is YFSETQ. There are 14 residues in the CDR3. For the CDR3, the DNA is TGCGCCAGCAGCTCGGACAGGGAGTACAATGAGCAGTTCTTC. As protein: CASSSDREYNEQFF.

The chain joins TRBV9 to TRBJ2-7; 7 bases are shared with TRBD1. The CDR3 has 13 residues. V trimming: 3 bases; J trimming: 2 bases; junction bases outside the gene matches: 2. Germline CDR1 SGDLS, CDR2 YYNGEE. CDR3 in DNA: TGTGCCAGCAGCGGGGGACAGACCTACGAGCAGTACTTC. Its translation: CASSGGQTYEQYF.

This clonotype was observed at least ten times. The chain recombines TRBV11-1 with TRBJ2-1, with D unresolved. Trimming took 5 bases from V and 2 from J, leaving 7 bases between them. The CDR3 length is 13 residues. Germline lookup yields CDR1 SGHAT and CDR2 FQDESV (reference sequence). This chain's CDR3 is CASSPGAYNEQFF. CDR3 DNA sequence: TGTGCCAGCAGCCCGGGCGCCTACAATGAGCAGTTCTTC.

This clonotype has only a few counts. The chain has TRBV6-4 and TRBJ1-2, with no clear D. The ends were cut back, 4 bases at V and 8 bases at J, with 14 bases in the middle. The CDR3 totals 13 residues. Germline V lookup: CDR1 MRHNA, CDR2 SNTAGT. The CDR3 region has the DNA TGTGCCAGCAGTGGGCAAAGGACCGGCGGCTACACCTTC. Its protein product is CASSGQRTGGYTF.

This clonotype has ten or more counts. DNA of the CDR3: TGTGCCACCAGTGATCCCGACAGGGTAGCAGAGACCCAGTACTTC. Its protein product is CATSDPDRVAETQYF. This rearrangement joins TRBV24-1 to TRBJ2-5; 7 nucleotides agree with TRBD1. The CDR3 runs 15 residues. Germline lookup yields CDR1 KGHDR and CDR2 SFDVKD. The junction had 7 bases not matched to a gene; V was cut back by 3 bases and J by 4 bases.

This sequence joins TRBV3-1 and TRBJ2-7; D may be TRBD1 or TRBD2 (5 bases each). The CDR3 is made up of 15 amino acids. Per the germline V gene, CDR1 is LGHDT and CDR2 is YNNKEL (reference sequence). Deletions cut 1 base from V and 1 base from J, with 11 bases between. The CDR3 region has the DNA TGTGCCAGCAGCCAAGCTGGGGGAGAATCCTACGAGCAGTACTTC. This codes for CASSQAGGESYEQYF.